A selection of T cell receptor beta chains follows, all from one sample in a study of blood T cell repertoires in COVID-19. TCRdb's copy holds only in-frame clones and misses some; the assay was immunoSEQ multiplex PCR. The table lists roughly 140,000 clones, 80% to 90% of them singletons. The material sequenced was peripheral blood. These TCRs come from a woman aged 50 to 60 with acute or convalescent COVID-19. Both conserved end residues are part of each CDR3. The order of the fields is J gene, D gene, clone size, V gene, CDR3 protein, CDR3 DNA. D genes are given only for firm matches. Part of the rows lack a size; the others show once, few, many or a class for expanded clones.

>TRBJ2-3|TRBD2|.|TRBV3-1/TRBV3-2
CASSSLAGGTDTQYF
TGTGCCAGCAGCTCCCTAGCGGGGGGGACAGATACGCAGTATTTT
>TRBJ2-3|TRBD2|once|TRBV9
CASSVEGGHGGATDTQYF
TGTGCCAGCAGCGTAGAGGGAGGACACGGGGGGGCCACAGATACGCAGTATTTT
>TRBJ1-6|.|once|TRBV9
CASSVEGVRRTHNSPLHF
TGTGCCAGCAGCGTAGAGGGGGTTCGGCGGACCCATAATTCACCCCTCCACTTT
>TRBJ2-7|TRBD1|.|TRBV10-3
CATLTSGQGRQYEQYF
TGTGCCACCCTAACTTCCGGACAGGGGAGACAATACGAGCAGTACTTC
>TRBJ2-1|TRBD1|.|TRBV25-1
CASSRGGTGNNEQFF
TGTGCCAGCAGTAGAGGTGGGACAGGGAACAATGAGCAGTTCTTC
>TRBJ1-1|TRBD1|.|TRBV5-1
CASSWDRGMNTEAFF
TGCGCCAGCAGCTGGGACAGGGGCATGAACACTGAAGCTTTCTTT
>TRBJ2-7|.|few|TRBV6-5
CASSRARGGYEQYF
TGTGCCAGCAGTCGGGCCAGGGGTGGCTACGAGCAGTACTTC
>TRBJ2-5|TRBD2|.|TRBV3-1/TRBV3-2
CASSRRAGGPETQYF
TGTGCCAGCAGCAGGAGAGCGGGAGGGCCGGAGACCCAGTACTTC
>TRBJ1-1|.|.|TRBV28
CASSLAGPKEAFF
TGTGCCAGCAGTTTGGCAGGGCCGAAGGAAGCTTTCTTT
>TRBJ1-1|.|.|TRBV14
CASSQFPRWNTEAFF
TGTGCCAGCAGCCAATTTCCCAGATGGAACACTGAAGCTTTCTTT
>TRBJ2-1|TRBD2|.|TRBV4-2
CASSRGLAGELTYNEQFF
TGTGCCAGCAGCCGGGGACTAGCGGGGGAGCTCACCTACAATGAGCAGTTCTTC
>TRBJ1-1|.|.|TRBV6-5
CASSSLAEAFF
TGTGCCAGCAGTTCCCTAGCTGAAGCTTTCTTT
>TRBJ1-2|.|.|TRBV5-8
CASSLARPSSGYTF
TGTGCCAGCAGCTTGGCCCGTCCCTCTTCTGGCTACACCTTC
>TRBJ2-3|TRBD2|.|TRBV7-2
CASSLALAAIRTQYF
TGTGCCAGCAGCTTAGCCCTAGCGGCTATCCGCACGCAGTATTTT
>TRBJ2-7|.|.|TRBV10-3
CAISVDGSSYEQYF
TGTGCCATCAGTGTGGACGGGAGCTCCTACGAGCAGTACTTC
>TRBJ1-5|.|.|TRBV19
CASSIFGWGADNQPQHF
TGTGCCAGTAGTATATTCGGTTGGGGAGCAGACAATCAGCCCCAGCATTTT
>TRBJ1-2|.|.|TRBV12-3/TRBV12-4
CASSSRSLGGYTF
TGTGCCAGCAGTTCTCGGAGCCTCGGGGGCTACACCTTC
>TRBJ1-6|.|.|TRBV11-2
CASSLEARGSPLHF
TGTGCCAGCAGCTTAGAAGCCAGAGGTTCACCCCTCCACTTT
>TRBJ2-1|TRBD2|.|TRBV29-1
CSVTGAGLAGDNEQFF
TGCAGCGTGACAGGGGCGGGACTAGCGGGGGACAATGAGCAGTTCTTC
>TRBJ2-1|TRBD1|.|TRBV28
CASVRGTGPYNEQFF
TGTGCCAGCGTTCGGGGGACAGGGCCCTACAATGAGCAGTTCTTC
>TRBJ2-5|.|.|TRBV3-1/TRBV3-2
CASSRGRGETQYF
TGTGCCAGCAGCCGCGGCAGAGGGGAGACCCAGTACTTC
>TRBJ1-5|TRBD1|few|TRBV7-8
CASSDRVGNQPQHF
TGTGCCAGCAGCGACAGGGTTGGCAATCAGCCCCAGCATTTT
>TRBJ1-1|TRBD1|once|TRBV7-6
CASSQGQGALHGEAFF
TGTGCCAGCAGCCAGGGGCAGGGGGCTCTCCACGGTGAAGCTTTCTTT
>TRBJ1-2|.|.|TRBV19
CASSTGWSYGYTF
TGTGCCAGTAGTACTGGTTGGAGCTATGGCTACACCTTC
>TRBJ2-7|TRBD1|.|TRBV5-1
CASSFVGQGSYEQYF
TGCGCCAGCAGCTTTGTAGGACAGGGGTCCTACGAGCAGTACTTC
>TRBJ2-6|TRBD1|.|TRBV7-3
CASSQRQGARGANVLTF
TGTGCCAGCAGCCAAAGACAGGGGGCTCGCGGGGCCAACGTCCTGACTTTC
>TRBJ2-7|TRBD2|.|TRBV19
CASSNGLAGAYEQYF
TGTGCCAGTAGTAACGGACTAGCGGGAGCCTACGAGCAGTACTTC
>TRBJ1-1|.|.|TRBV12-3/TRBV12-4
CASSSGTEAFF
TGTGCCAGCAGTTCAGGGACTGAAGCTTTCTTT
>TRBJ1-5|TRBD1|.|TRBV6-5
CASSSGQGYQPQHF
TGTGCCAGCAGTTCGGGACAGGGATATCAGCCCCAGCATTTT
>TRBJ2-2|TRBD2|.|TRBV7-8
CASSPLAGGYTGELFF
TGTGCCAGCAGCCCACTAGCGGGAGGATACACCGGGGAGCTGTTTTTT
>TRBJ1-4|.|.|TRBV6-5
CASSYSSTIGGEKLFF
TGTGCCAGCAGTTACTCGAGTACAATCGGAGGTGAAAAACTGTTTTTT
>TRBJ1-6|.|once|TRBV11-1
CASSAQESSPLHF
TGTGCCAGCAGCGCACAGGAAAGTTCACCCCTCCACTTT
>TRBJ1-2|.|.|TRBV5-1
CASRQNYGYTF
TGCGCCAGCAGACAGAACTATGGCTACACCTTC
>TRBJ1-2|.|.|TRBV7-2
CASSSGMSRALNYGYTF
TGTGCCAGCAGCTCAGGAATGTCGAGGGCCCTTAACTATGGCTACACCTTC
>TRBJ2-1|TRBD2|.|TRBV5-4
CASSSGLAGVGVSNEQFF
TGTGCCAGCAGCTCGGGACTAGCGGGAGTAGGGGTCAGCAATGAGCAGTTCTTC
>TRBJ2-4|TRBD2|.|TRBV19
CASSTGTSLDIQYF
TGTGCCAGTAGTACTGGGACTAGCTTAGACATTCAGTACTTC
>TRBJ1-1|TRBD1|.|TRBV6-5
CASNIRGLDTEAFF
TGTGCCAGCAATATCAGGGGGCTGGACACTGAAGCTTTCTTT
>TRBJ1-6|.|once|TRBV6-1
CASSEAAWRSSYNSPLHF
TGTGCCAGCAGTGAAGCCGCCTGGAGGAGCTCCTATAATTCACCCCTCCACTTT
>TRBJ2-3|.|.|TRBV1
CTSSQVGSDTQYF
TGCACCAGCAGCCAAGTGGGCTCAGATACGCAGTATTTT
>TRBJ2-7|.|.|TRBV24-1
CATSRQGYEQYF
TGTGCCACCAGTCGGCAGGGCTACGAGCAGTACTTC
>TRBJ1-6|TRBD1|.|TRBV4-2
CASSRITGDSPLHF
TGTGCCAGCAGCCGCATTACAGGGGACTCACCCCTCCACTTT
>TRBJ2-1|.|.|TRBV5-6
CASSLAGSKGIF
TGTGCCAGCAGCTTGGCAGGTTCTAAGGGGATCTTC
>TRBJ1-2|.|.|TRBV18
CASSRGVYGYTF
TGTGCCAGCTCACGGGGCGTCTATGGCTACACCTTC
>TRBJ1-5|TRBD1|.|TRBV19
CAIGTGRVSGNQPQHF
TGTGCCATTGGGACAGGGAGGGTATCAGGCAATCAGCCCCAGCATTTT